These T cell receptor beta chains were read from a single sample in a study of T cell responses to AZD1222 COVID-19 vaccine. The method was immunoSEQ multiplex PCR; TCRdb's version includes in-frame clones alone and lacks a portion of them. Of about 18,000 clones in the sample, approximately 80% were seen once. The material sequenced was peripheral blood, taken 28 days after the second AZD1222 dose. Source of these receptors: an adult who received the AZD1222 COVID-19 vaccine. The CDR3 runs from the conserved cysteine through the conserved F or W. Each record gives: J gene, clone size, V gene, D gene, CDR3 protein, CDR3 DNA. The D gene is left open where the match is weak. Size is omitted from some rows. Given values are once, few, many or a class for expanded clones.

J gene: TRBJ1-2
clone size: NA
V gene: TRBV5-1
D gene: NA
CDR3 protein: CASSLTHEEVLTGYTF
CDR3 DNA: TGCGCCAGCAGCTTAACGCATGAGGAGGTCCTCACTGGCTACACCTTC

J gene: TRBJ1-6
clone size: NA
V gene: TRBV2
D gene: NA
CDR3 protein: CASSEAGDSPLHF
CDR3 DNA: TGTGCCAGCAGTGAAGCCGGCGATTCACCCCTCCACTTT

J gene: TRBJ2-1
clone size: NA
V gene: TRBV7-2
D gene: NA
CDR3 protein: CASSLPGVNYNEQFF
CDR3 DNA: TGTGCCAGCAGCTTACCCGGGGTGAACTACAATGAGCAGTTCTTC

J gene: TRBJ2-7
clone size: few
V gene: TRBV4-3
D gene: NA
CDR3 protein: CASSQAQNYEQYF
CDR3 DNA: TGCGCCAGCAGCCAAGCCCAAAACTACGAGCAGTACTTC

J gene: TRBJ2-1
clone size: NA
V gene: TRBV23-1
D gene: TRBD2
CDR3 protein: CASPGGASVYNEQFF
CDR3 DNA: TGCGCCAGTCCGGGAGGGGCTAGCGTATACAATGAGCAGTTCTTC

J gene: TRBJ2-1
clone size: NA
V gene: TRBV5-4
D gene: NA
CDR3 protein: CASSSGGSIQYTEQFF
CDR3 DNA: TGTGCCAGCAGCTCCGGAGGGTCTATACAGTACACTGAGCAGTTCTTC

J gene: TRBJ1-2
clone size: NA
V gene: TRBV9
D gene: NA
CDR3 protein: CASSVVRGSGYTF
CDR3 DNA: TGTGCCAGCAGCGTAGTAAGGGGAAGCGGCTACACCTTC

J gene: TRBJ1-5
clone size: NA
V gene: TRBV15
D gene: NA
CDR3 protein: CATSREGVNNNQPQHF
CDR3 DNA: TGTGCCACCAGCAGAGAAGGGGTTAATAACAATCAGCCCCAGCATTTT

J gene: TRBJ2-5
clone size: NA
V gene: TRBV6-2/TRBV6-3
D gene: NA
CDR3 protein: CASSLGGLIQETQYF
CDR3 DNA: TGTGCCAGCAGCCTCGGGGGGCTAATACAAGAGACCCAGTACTTC

J gene: TRBJ2-6
clone size: NA
V gene: TRBV7-2
D gene: TRBD1
CDR3 protein: CASSPGQGNTGANVLTF
CDR3 DNA: TGTGCCAGCAGTCCGGGACAGGGGAATACTGGGGCCAACGTCCTGACTTTC

J gene: TRBJ1-4
clone size: NA
V gene: TRBV5-1
D gene: TRBD1
CDR3 protein: CASSLVGTGDEKLFF
CDR3 DNA: TGCGCCAGCAGCTTAGTAGGGACAGGGGATGAAAAACTGTTTTTT

J gene: TRBJ1-1
clone size: NA
V gene: TRBV6-5
D gene: NA
CDR3 protein: CASSYGGTEAFF
CDR3 DNA: TGTGCCAGCAGTTACGGGGGTACTGAAGCTTTCTTT

J gene: TRBJ2-1
clone size: NA
V gene: TRBV7-2
D gene: TRBD1
CDR3 protein: CASSLAGTGGAYNEQFF
CDR3 DNA: TGTGCCAGCAGCTTAGCAGGGACAGGGGGCGCCTACAATGAGCAGTTCTTC